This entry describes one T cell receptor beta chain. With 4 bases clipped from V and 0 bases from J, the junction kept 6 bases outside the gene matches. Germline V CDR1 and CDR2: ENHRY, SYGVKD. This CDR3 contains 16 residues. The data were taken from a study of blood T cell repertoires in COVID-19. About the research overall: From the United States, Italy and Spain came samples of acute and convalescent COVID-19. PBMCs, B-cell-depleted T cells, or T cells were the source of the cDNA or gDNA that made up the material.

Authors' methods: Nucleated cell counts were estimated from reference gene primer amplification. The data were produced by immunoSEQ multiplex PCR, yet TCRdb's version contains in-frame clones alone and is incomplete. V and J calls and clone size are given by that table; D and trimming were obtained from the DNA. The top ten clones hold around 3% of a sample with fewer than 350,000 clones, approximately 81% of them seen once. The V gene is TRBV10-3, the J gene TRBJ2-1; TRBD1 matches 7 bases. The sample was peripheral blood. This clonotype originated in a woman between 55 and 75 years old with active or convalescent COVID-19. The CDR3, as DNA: TGTGCCATCAGTGGTCAGACAGGGAGCTCCTACAATGAGCAGTTCTTC. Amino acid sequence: CAISGQTGSSYNEQFF.